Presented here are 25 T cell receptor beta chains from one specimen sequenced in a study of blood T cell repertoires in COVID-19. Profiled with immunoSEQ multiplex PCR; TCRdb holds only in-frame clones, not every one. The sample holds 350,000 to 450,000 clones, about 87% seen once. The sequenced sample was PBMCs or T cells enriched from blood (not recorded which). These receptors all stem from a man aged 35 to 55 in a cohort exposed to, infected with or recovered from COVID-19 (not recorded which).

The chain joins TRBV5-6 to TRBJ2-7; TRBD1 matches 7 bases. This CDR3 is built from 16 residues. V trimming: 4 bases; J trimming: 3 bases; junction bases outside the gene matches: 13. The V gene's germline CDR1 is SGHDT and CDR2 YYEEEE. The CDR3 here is CASSPGTVGGVYEQYF. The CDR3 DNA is TGTGCCAGCAGCCCGGGGACAGTCGGAGGAGTCTACGAGCAGTACTTC. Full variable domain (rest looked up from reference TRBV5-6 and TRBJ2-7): DAGVTQSPTHLIKTRGQQVTLRCSPKSGHDTVSWYQQALGQGPQFIFQYYEEEERQRGNFPDRFSGHQFPNYSSELNVNALLLGDSALYLCASSPGTVGGVYEQYFGPGTRLTVT.

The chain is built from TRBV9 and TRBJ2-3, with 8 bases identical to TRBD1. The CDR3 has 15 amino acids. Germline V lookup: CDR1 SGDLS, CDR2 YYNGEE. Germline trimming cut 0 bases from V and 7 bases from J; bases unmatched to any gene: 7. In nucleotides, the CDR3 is TGTGCCAGCAGCGTAGACGCAGGGGGCAGAAATACGCAGTATTTT. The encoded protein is CASSVDAGGRNTQYF. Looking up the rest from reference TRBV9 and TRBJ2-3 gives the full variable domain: DSGVTQTPKHLITATGQRVTLRCSPRSGDLSVYWYQQSLDQGLQFLIQYYNGEERAKGNILERFSAQQFPDLHSELNLSSLELGDSALYFCASSVDAGGRNTQYFGPGTRLTVL.

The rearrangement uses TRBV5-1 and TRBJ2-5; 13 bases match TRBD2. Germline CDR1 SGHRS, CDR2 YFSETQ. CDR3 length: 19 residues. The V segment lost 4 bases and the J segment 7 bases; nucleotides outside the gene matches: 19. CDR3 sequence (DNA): TGCGCCAGCAGCCATCGACTGACAGGGGGGACTAGCGGGATGGGGACCCAGTACTTC. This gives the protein CASSHRLTGGTSGMGTQYF.

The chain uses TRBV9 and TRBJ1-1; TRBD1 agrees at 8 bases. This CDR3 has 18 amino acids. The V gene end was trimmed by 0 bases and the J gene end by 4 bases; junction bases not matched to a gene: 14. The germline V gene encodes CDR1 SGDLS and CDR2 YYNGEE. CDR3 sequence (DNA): TGTGCCAGCAGCGTAGGTTCCGGGACAGGCGCGATTGGCACTGAAGCTTTCTTT. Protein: CASSVGSGTGAIGTEAFF.

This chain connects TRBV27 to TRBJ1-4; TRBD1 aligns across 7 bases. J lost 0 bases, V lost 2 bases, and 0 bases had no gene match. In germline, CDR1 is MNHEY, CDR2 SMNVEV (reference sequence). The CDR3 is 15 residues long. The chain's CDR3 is CASSLQGATNEKLFF. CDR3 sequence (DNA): TGTGCCAGCAGTTTACAGGGGGCAACTAATGAAAAACTGTTTTTT.

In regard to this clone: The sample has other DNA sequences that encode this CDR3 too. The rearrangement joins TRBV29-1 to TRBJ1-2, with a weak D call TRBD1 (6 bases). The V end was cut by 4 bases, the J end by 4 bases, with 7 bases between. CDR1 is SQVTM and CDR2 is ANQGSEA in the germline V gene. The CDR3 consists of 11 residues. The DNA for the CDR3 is TGCAGCGTTGGGACAGTCTATGGCTACACCTTC. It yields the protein CSVGTVYGYTF.

In nucleotides, the CDR3 is TGTGCCTTAACAGGTCTAGCTAACTATGGCTACACCTTC. Amino acids: CALTGLANYGYTF. The V and J genes are TRBV30 and TRBJ1-2; D may be TRBD1 (5 bases). This CDR3 has 13 amino acids. V was shortened by 7 bases and J by 0 bases, with 12 bases between the two germline ends. Germline V gene sequence: CDR1 GTSNPN, CDR2 SVGIG (reference sequence). The full variable domain, completed using reference TRBV30 and TRBJ1-2, is SQTIHQWPATLVQPVGSPLSLECTVEGTSNPNLYWYRQAAGRGLQLLFYSVGIGQISSEVPQNLSASRPQDRQFILSSKKLLLSDSGFYLCALTGLANYGYTFGSGTRLTVV.

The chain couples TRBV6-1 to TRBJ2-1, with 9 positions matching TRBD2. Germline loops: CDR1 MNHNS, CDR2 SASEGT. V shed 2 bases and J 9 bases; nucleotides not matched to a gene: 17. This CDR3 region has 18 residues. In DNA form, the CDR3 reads TGTGCCAGCAGTGAACTTGCGCCGGGACTAGCATTCGTAGGTGAGCAGTTCTTC. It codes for CASSELAPGLAFVGEQFF.

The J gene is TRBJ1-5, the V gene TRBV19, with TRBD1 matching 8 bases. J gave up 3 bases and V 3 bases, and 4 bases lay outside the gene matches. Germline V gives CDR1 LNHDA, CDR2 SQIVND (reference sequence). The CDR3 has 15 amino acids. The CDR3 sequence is CASSIETGANQPQHF. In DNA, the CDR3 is TGTGCCAGTAGTATTGAGACAGGGGCCAATCAGCCCCAGCATTTT.

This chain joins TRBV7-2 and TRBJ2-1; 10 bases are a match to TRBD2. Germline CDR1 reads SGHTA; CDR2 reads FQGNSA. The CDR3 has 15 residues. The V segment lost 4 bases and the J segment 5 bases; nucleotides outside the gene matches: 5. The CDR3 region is CASSYPTSGHNEQFF. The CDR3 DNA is TGTGCCAGCAGCTACCCGACTAGCGGGCACAATGAGCAGTTCTTC. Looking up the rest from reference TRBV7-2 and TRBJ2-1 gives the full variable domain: GAGVSQSPSNKVTEKGKDVELRCDPISGHTALYWYRQSLGQGLEFLIYFQGNSAPDKSGLPSDRFSAERTGGSVSTLTIQRTQQEDSAVYLCASSYPTSGHNEQFFGPGTRLTVL.

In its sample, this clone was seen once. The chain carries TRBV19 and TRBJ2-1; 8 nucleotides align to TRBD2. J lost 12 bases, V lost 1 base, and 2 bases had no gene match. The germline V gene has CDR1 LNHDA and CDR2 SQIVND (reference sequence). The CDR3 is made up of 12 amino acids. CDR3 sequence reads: CASSIAGGGQFF. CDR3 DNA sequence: TGTGCCAGTAGTATAGCCGGGGGGGGGCAGTTCTTC.

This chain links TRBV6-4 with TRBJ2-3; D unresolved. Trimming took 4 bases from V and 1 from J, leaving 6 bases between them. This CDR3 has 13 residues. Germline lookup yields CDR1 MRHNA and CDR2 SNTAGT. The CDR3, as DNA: TGTGCCAGCAGTGCGGCGGGCACAGATACGCAGTATTTT. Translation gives CASSAAGTDTQYF.

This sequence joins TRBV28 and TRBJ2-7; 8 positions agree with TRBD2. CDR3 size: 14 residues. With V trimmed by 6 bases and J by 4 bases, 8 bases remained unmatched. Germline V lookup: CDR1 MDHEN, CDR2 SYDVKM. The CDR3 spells CASRPPGGLYEQYF. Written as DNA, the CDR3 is TGTGCCAGCAGACCTCCGGGGGGGTTATACGAGCAGTACTTC.

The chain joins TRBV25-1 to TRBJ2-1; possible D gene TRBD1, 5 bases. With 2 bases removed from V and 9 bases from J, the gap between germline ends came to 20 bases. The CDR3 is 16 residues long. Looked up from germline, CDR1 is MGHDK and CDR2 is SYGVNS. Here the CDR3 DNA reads TGTGCCAGCAGTGAAGGCGGCAGGGTGGGGCTGCGTGAGCAGTTCTTC. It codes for CASSEGGRVGLREQFF.

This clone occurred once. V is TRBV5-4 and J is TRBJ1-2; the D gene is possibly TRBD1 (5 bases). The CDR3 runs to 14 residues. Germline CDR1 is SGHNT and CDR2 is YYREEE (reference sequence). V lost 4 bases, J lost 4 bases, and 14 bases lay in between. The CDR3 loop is CASSTSGTPYGYTF. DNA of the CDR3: TGTGCCAGCAGCACCTCCGGGACTCCCTATGGCTACACCTTC.

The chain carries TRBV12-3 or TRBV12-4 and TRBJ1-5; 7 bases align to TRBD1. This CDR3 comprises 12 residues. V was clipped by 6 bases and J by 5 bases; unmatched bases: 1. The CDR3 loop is CASRQGYQPQHF. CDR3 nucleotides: TGTGCCAGCAGACAGGGGTATCAGCCCCAGCATTTT.

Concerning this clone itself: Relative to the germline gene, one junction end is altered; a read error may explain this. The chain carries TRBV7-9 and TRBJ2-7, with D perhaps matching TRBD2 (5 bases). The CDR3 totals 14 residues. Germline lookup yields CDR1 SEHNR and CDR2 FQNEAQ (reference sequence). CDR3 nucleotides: TGCGCCAGCAGCTTAGCGTCCCAGACCTACGAGCAGTACTTC. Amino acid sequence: CASSLASQTYEQYF.

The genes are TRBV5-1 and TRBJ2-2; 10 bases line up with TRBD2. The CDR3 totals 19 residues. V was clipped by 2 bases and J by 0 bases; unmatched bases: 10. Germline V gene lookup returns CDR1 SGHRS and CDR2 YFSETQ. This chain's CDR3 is CASSFGGNGLAANTGELFF. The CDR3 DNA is TGCGCCAGCAGCTTCGGTGGTAACGGACTAGCGGCGAACACCGGGGAGCTGTTTTTT.

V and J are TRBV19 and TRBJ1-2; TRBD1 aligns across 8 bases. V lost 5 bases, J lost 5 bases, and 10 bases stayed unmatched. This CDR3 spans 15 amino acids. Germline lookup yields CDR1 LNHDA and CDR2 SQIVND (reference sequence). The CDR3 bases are TGTGCCAGTAGTGTGGGGGACAGGCGCTCGTATGGCTACACCTTC. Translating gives CASSVGDRRSYGYTF.

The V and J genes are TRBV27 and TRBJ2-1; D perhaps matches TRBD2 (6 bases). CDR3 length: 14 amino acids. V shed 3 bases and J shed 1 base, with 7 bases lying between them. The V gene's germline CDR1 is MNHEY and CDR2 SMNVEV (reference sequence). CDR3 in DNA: TGTGCCAGCAGTTTCGGGGGATCCTACAATGAGCAGTTCTTC. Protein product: CASSFGGSYNEQFF.

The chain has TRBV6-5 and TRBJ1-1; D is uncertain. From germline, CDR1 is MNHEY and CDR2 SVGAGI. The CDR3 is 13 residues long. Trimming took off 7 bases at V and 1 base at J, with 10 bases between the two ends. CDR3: CASNPGGNTEAFF. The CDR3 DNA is TGTGCCAGCAACCCGGGAGGGAACACTGAAGCTTTCTTT.

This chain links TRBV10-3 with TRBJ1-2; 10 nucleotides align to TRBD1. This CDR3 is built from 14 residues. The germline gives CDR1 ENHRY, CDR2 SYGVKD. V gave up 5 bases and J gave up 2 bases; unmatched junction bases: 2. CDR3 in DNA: TGTGCCATCAGTTTGACAGGGGGCAACTATGGCTACACCTTC. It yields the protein CAISLTGGNYGYTF.

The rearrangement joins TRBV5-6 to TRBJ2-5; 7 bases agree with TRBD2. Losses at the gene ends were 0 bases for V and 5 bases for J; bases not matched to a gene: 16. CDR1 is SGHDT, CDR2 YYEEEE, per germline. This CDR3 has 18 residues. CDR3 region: CASSLGPPGGRGLETQYF. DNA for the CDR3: TGTGCCAGCAGCTTGGGGCCCCCCGGGGGGAGGGGTTTGGAGACCCAGTACTTC. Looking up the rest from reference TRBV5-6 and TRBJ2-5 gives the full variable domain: DAGVTQSPTHLIKTRGQQVTLRCSPKSGHDTVSWYQQALGQGPQFIFQYYEEEERQRGNFPDRFSGHQFPNYSSELNVNALLLGDSALYLCASSLGPPGGRGLETQYFGPGTRLLVL.

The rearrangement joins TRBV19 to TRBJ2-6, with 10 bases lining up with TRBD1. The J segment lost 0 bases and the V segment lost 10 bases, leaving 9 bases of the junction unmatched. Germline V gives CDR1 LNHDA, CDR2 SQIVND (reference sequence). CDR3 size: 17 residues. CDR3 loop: CATTLGQGFSGANVLTF. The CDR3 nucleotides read TGTGCCACTACTTTGGGACAGGGGTTCTCTGGGGCCAACGTCCTGACTTTC.

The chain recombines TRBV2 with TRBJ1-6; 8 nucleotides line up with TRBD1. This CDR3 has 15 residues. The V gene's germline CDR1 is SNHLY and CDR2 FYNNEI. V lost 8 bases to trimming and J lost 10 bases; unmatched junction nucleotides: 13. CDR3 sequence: CASSNTDRVRSPLHF. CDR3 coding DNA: TGTGCCAGCTCTAACACGGACAGGGTTAGATCACCCCTCCACTTT.